These 9 T cell receptor beta chains share one sample of origin, sequenced in a study of blood T cell repertoires in COVID-19 (TCRdb year 2020). The method behind the library was the immunoSEQ multiplex PCR assay. TCRdb provides this immuneACCESS table in a form limited to in-frame rearrangements. Some clones are lacking; in checked studies, under half of them reflect an unresolved V gene, and why the rest are absent is not known. This sample lists approximately 71,000 clones; 82% were detected once. The top ten constitute approximately 13% of the sample. The sample consisted of peripheral blood. Every receptor here comes from a woman older than 75 with acute or convalescent COVID-19.

The chain has TRBV28 and TRBJ2-7; 9 nucleotides line up with TRBD2. V was clipped by 8 bases and J by 4 bases; unmatched bases: 6. The germline V gene encodes CDR1 MDHEN and CDR2 SYDVKM. This CDR3 has 13 amino acids. The CDR3 loop reads CASLGSGRYEQYF. DNA for the CDR3: TGTGCCAGCCTGGGGAGCGGGAGGTACGAGCAGTACTTC.

The chain recombines TRBV9 with TRBJ2-1; 7 positions match TRBD2. Trimming took 1 base from V and 3 from J; bases not matched to a gene: 7. This CDR3 is 16 amino acids long. Germline values: CDR1 SGDLS, CDR2 YYNGEE. For the CDR3, the DNA is TGTGCCAGCAGCGTAATCCCTAGCGGAGTCTACAATGAGCAGTTCTTC. Translating it yields CASSVIPSGVYNEQFF.

This sequence joins TRBV12-3 or TRBV12-4 and TRBJ1-1, with 7 bases that match TRBD1. V dropped 2 bases and J dropped 8; count of bases not matched to a gene: 5. The CDR3 runs to 13 residues. Here the CDR3 reads CASSLLQGVEAFF. In DNA, the CDR3 is TGTGCCAGCAGTTTACTTCAGGGGGTCGAAGCTTTCTTT.

The gene calls are TRBV9 and TRBJ2-1; 7 bases match TRBD2. The CDR3 runs to 16 residues. Germline CDR1 SGDLS, CDR2 YYNGEE. The J segment lost 12 bases and the V segment lost 0 bases, leaving 15 bases of the junction unmatched. The CDR3, as DNA: TGTGCCAGCAGCGTAGAGACGGGAGGCTCGGCGGGTGGGCAGTTCTTC. Translated: CASSVETGGSAGGQFF.

The chain carries TRBV6-1 and TRBJ2-7; D unresolved. Germline CDR1 reads MNHNS; CDR2 reads SASEGT. Trimming stripped 2 bases from V and 4 bases from J, with 6 bases between. The CDR3 loop spans 12 amino acids. The CDR3 DNA sequence: TGTGCCAGCAGTGAAATGAGGTACGAGCAGTACTTC. Amino acids: CASSEMRYEQYF.

The J gene is TRBJ2-7, the V gene TRBV29-1; D is perhaps TRBD1 (6 bases). The CDR3 spans 14 residues. Trimming stripped 4 bases from V and 6 bases from J, with 19 bases between. Per germline, CDR1 SQVTM and CDR2 ANQGSEA. CDR3 sequence (DNA): TGCAGCGTTGGACAGGCCTTGGGGAGTTCCGAGCAGTACTTC. Its protein is CSVGQALGSSEQYF.

This clone appeared many times. The chain is built from TRBV30 and TRBJ2-7, with 9 bases identical to TRBD1. CDR3 length: 14 amino acids. Per germline, CDR1 GTSNPN and CDR2 SVGIG (reference sequence). Trimming took 2 bases from V and 5 from J; bases not matched to a gene: 7. The CDR3 spells CAWSRGQGRNEQYF. The DNA of the CDR3 is TGTGCCTGGAGTAGGGGACAGGGACGCAACGAGCAGTACTTC.

This chain uses TRBV2 with TRBJ2-5; D possibly corresponds to TRBD2 (5 bases). The V end was cut by 9 bases, the J end by 5 bases, with 19 bases between. Germline V gives CDR1 SNHLY, CDR2 FYNNEI. The CDR3 sequence is 14 residues long. The CDR3 bases are TGTGCCAGTAAAAAGTTTTCAAAGCGGGAGACCCAGTACTTC. Encoded protein: CASKKFSKRETQYF.

The V and J genes are TRBV5-4 and TRBJ1-2; 11 bases fit TRBD1. In germline, CDR1 is SGHNT, CDR2 YYREEE (reference sequence). The trim removed 0 bases at V and 6 bases at J, leaving 4 bases unmatched. The CDR3 is 15 amino acids. The CDR3 nucleotides read TGTGCCAGCAGCTTGGATGGGACAGGGGGTCATGGCTACACCTTC. Its protein is CASSLDGTGGHGYTF. The full variable domain, completed using reference TRBV5-4 and TRBJ1-2, is ETGVTQSPTHLIKTRGQQVTLRCSSQSGHNTVSWYQQALGQGPQFIFQYYREEENGRGNFPPRFSGLQFPNYSSELNVNALELDDSALYLCASSLDGTGGHGYTFGSGTRLTVV.